One and the same sample provided the 27 T cell receptor beta chains below, sequenced in a study of spatial heterogeneity in lung cancer. Study-level results: Expanded alpha and beta TCR counts within tumors tracked tumor mutation counts.

For these TCRs, the target antigens are not known. Each CDR3 protein is one row after TCRdb ran MiXCR on the 5' RACE reads. Here the sample spans about 100,000 distinct CDR3 sequences, roughly 4.5% being singletons. Noted time point: sample taken at primary tumor resection. The sample was lung tumor tissue, taken at surgery. All receptors derive from a male donor with early-stage non-small cell lung cancer.

The J gene is TRBJ2-1, the V gene TRBV7-9; maybe TRBD2 (6 bases). CDR1 is SEHNR, CDR2 FQNEAQ, per germline (reference sequence). The CDR3 length is 13 residues. The V end was cut by 5 bases, the J end by 8 bases, with 13 bases between. CDR3 protein: CASSQGSSDEQFF. In nucleotides, the CDR3 is TGTGCCAGCAGCCAGGGCTCTAGCGATGAGCAGTTCTTC.

The table lists this clonotype with many counts. The chain has TRBV12-3 or TRBV12-4 and TRBJ1-2; 8 bases match TRBD1. Trimming took 4 bases from V and 4 from J; bases not matched to a gene: 2. This CDR3 is built from 13 residues. The CDR3 loop reads CASSSGQGYGYTF. CDR3 in DNA: TGTGCCAGCAGTTCAGGACAGGGCTATGGCTACACCTTC.

This clonotype was detected a few times. The CDR3 nucleotides are TGTGCCAGCGCGCAAGGGAATTCACCCCTCCACTTT. It yields the protein CASAQGNSPLHF. The chain links TRBV2 to TRBJ1-6, with D hard to call. Trimming shortened V by 8 bases and J by 7 bases, and 9 bases separated the two germline ends. This CDR3 is built from 12 residues. The germline CDR1 and CDR2 sequences are SNHLY and FYNNEI.

This clonotype was observed many times. V gene TRBV2 combines with J gene TRBJ1-2; no clear D. The CDR3 runs 14 residues. V lost 7 bases to trimming and J lost 3 bases, with 15 bases between them. Germline V CDR1 and CDR2: SNHLY, FYNNEI. CDR3 sequence (DNA): TGTGCCAGCACCTTGGGCAGAATGGACTATGGCTACACCTTC. Translation: CASTLGRMDYGYTF. Complete variable domain (other parts from reference TRBV2 and TRBJ1-2): EPEVTQTPSHQVTQMGQEVILRCVPISNHLYFYWYRQILGQKVEFLVSFYNNEISEKSEIFDDQFSVERPDGSNFTLKIRSTKLEDSAMYFCASTLGRMDYGYTFGSGTRLTVV.

Ten or more counts support this clonotype. The chain couples TRBV6-6 to TRBJ2-1; D remains unclear. The CDR3 length is 12 residues. Trimming took 2 bases from V and 10 from J, leaving 9 bases between them. CDR1 and CDR2 (germline): MNHNY, SVGAGI (reference sequence). The CDR3 reads CASSYGSREQFF. Here the CDR3 DNA reads TGTGCCAGCAGTTACGGCAGTAGGGAGCAGTTCTTC.

This clonotype was detected many times. CDR3 sequence (DNA): TGCGCCAGCAGCCTCACACCCGGACTAGCGGGAGAGGCTGAGCAGTTCTTC. Residues: CASSLTPGLAGEAEQFF. V is TRBV4-1 and J is TRBJ2-1, with 13 bases lining up with TRBD2. With V trimmed by 4 bases and J by 9 bases, 12 bases remained unmatched. The CDR3 loop spans 17 amino acids. CDR1 and CDR2 (germline): MGHRA, YSYEKL.

This clonotype was seen a few times. V usage is TRBV10-3 and J usage is TRBJ2-1, with D perhaps matching TRBD2 (5 bases). CDR1 is ENHRY, CDR2 SYGVKD, per germline. Trimming removed 2 bases from V and 8 bases from J, with 16 bases in between. The CDR3 totals 15 residues. The CDR3, as DNA: TGTGCCATCAGTGAGGCTAGCCCCACCCATTATGAGCAGTTCTTC. Translated, it gives CAISEASPTHYEQFF.

This clonotype has ten or more counts. The chain combines TRBV28 with TRBJ2-7, with 7 bases aligning to TRBD1. Germline CDR1 MDHEN, CDR2 SYDVKM. The CDR3 covers 14 residues. The ends lost 5 bases at V and 0 bases at J; junction bases unmatched: 4. The CDR3 region has the DNA TGTGCCAGCAGTGGGACAGAGAGCTCCTACGAGCAGTACTTC. It encodes CASSGTESSYEQYF.

This clonotype was recorded at least ten times. The CDR3 spells CASSYSIPAGPPEQYF. The CDR3 DNA follows: TGTGCCAGCAGTTACTCGATTCCAGCGGGACCCCCCGAGCAGTACTTC. The chain employs TRBV6-2 or TRBV6-3 and TRBJ2-7; TRBD2 matches at 7 bases. There are 16 residues in the CDR3. Trimming removed 0 bases from V and 6 bases from J; junction bases left unmatched: 11. The germline gives CDR1 MNHEY, CDR2 SVGEGT.

Many counts were recorded for this clonotype. The CDR3 bases are TGCAGTGCTAGTTCAGGGAGTAATGAAAAACTGTTTTTT. Translating it yields CSASSGSNEKLFF. The chain is built from TRBV20-1 and TRBJ1-4; TRBD1 might be the D (5 bases). Germline CDR1 is DFQATT and CDR2 is SNEGSKA (reference sequence). This CDR3 has 13 residues. With 3 bases removed from V and 4 bases from J, the gap between germline ends came to 9 bases.

The chain has TRBV5-4 and TRBJ2-3; TRBD1 is a possible D gene (6 bases). This CDR3 spans 14 amino acids. V dropped 6 bases and J dropped 3 bases, with 14 bases sitting between them. Germline assignment: CDR1 SGHNT and CDR2 YYREEE (reference sequence). The CDR3 loop reads CASIDRTGTDTQYF. In DNA, the CDR3 is TGTGCCAGCATAGACAGGACGGGGACAGATACGCAGTATTTT.

This clonotype was counted ten times or more. This rearrangement joins TRBV7-9 to TRBJ2-5; D perhaps matches TRBD1 (6 bases). The CDR3 has 15 residues. Germline CDR1 and CDR2: SEHNR and FQNEAQ (reference sequence). Trimming removed 3 bases from V and 0 bases from J, with 11 bases in between. The CDR3 DNA follows: TGTGCCAGCAGCTTGGACAGTGGATACCAAGAGACCCAGTACTTC. It encodes CASSLDSGYQETQYF.

This clonotype was counted many times. This chain links TRBV5-1 with TRBJ1-2; D is possibly TRBD1 (5 bases). CDR1 is SGHRS, CDR2 YFSETQ, per germline. This CDR3 is built from 14 residues. V was trimmed by 4 bases and J by 6 bases, leaving 16 bases between them. CDR3 region: CASSPQEMSDGYTF. DNA of the CDR3: TGCGCCAGCAGCCCACAGGAGATGTCGGATGGCTACACCTTC.

This clonotype has ten or more counts. The chain is built from TRBV20-1 and TRBJ2-3; D is ambiguous. Between the trimmed V and J ends, which lost 6 bases and 1 base, there was a span of 17 bases. The CDR3 has 15 residues. Germline loops: CDR1 DFQATT, CDR2 SNEGSKA (reference sequence). The chain's CDR3 is CSAPKGFSRTDTQYF. CDR3 coding DNA: TGCAGTGCCCCGAAAGGGTTCTCTCGCACAGATACGCAGTATTTT.

Many counts were recorded for this clonotype. V gene TRBV7-9 combines with J gene TRBJ2-2; D tentatively fits TRBD1 or TRBD2 (5 bases each). The CDR3 extends over 15 amino acids. V lost 3 bases and J lost 4, with 12 bases in between. CDR1 is SEHNR, CDR2 FQNEAQ, per germline (reference sequence). The CDR3 region is CASSFRDGGTGELFF. In nucleotides, the CDR3 is TGTGCCAGCAGCTTCCGGGACGGAGGCACCGGGGAGCTGTTTTTT. The full variable domain, with the rest looked up from reference TRBV7-9 and TRBJ2-2, is DTGVSQNPRHKITKRGQNVTFRCDPISEHNRLYWYRQTLGQGPEFLTYFQNEAQLEKSRLLSDRFSAERPKGSFSTLEIQRTEQGDSAMYLCASSFRDGGTGELFFGEGSRLTVL.

This clonotype was detected ten times or more. The genes are TRBV4-1 and TRBJ2-1; D possibly corresponds to TRBD1 (6 bases). Trimming pared 4 bases from V and 1 base from J, leaving 8 bases between. Germline lookup yields CDR1 MGHRA and CDR2 YSYEKL. This CDR3 is 14 amino acids long. The CDR3 DNA reads as TGCGCCAGCAGCCGAGACAGGTCCTACAATGAGCAGTTCTTC. Its translation is CASSRDRSYNEQFF.

This clonotype has a count of ten or more. The genes are TRBV7-6 and TRBJ2-7, with 9 positions matching TRBD1. Germline values: CDR1 SGHVS, CDR2 FNYEAQ. The CDR3 runs to 16 residues. V dropped 3 bases and J dropped 4; count of bases not matched to a gene: 10. The CDR3: CASSLGAGQGTYEQYF. CDR3 sequence (DNA): TGTGCCAGCAGCTTGGGTGCTGGACAGGGGACATACGAGCAGTACTTC.

This clonotype has at least ten counts. The chain links TRBV6-6 to TRBJ2-1; D gene unclear. Looked up from germline, CDR1 is MNHNY and CDR2 is SVGAGI (reference sequence). The CDR3 runs to 14 residues. Trimming stripped 6 bases from V and 6 bases from J, with 15 bases between. In DNA form, the CDR3 reads TGTGCCAGCAGGCCGGATTTAGGCGGCAATGAGCAGTTCTTC. Translated, it gives CASRPDLGGNEQFF.

This clonotype showed up many times. V usage is TRBV6-1 and J usage is TRBJ1-1, with a possible D match to TRBD1 (6 bases). Per the germline V gene, CDR1 is MNHNS and CDR2 is SASEGT. The CDR3 runs 13 residues. V shed 7 bases and J shed 3 bases, with 12 bases lying between them. Written as DNA, the CDR3 is TGTGCCAGCAAACCAGGGGAGTACACTGAAGCTTTCTTT. Translated, it gives CASKPGEYTEAFF.

Comments on this clonotype: A much larger clone lies a single base off, so this may be a read error. The chain carries TRBV30 and TRBJ2-7; D is undetermined. Germline V CDR1 and CDR2: GTSNPN, SVGIG (reference sequence). The CDR3 has 13 amino acids. CDR3 protein: CAWRNPYSYDQYF. DNA for the CDR3: TGTGCCTGGAGAAATCCCTACTCCTACGATCAGTACTTC.

In its sample, this clonotype was seen many times. CDR3 residues: CAISESLAGSYEQYF. CDR3 coding DNA: TGTGCCATCAGTGAGTCTCTAGCGGGTTCGTATGAGCAGTACTTC. V gene TRBV10-3 combines with J gene TRBJ2-7, with 8 bases fitting TRBD2. Germline trimming cut 0 bases from V and 7 bases from J; bases unmatched to any gene: 8. CDR1 and CDR2 from the germline V gene are ENHRY and SYGVKD. CDR3 length: 15 residues.

A word on this clonotype: This clone may be a read error of a much larger clone one base away. V is TRBV29-1 and J is TRBJ1-3, with D uncertain. The V gene's germline CDR1 is SQVTM and CDR2 ANQGSEA. The CDR3 sequence is 12 residues long. CDR3 loop: CSVGQSGDTIYF. The DNA for the CDR3 is TGCAGCGTTGGGCAGTCTGGAGACACCATATATTTT. Looking up the rest from reference TRBV29-1 and TRBJ1-3 gives the full variable domain: SAVISQKPSRDICQRGTSLTIQCQVDSQVTMMFWYRQQPGQSLTLIATANQGSEATYESGFVIDKFPISRPNLTFSTLTVSNMSPEDSSIYLCSVGQSGDTIYFGEGSWLTVV.

The chain links TRBV7-9 to TRBJ2-1; 9 nucleotides line up with TRBD1. The CDR3 length is 16 residues. Unmatched junction bases numbered 7, after V lost 5 bases and J lost 2 bases. CDR1 is SEHNR and CDR2 is FQNEAQ in the germline V gene (reference sequence). The chain's CDR3 is CASSPYRTGAYNEQFF. The CDR3 bases are TGTGCCAGCAGCCCATATAGGACAGGGGCCTACAATGAGCAGTTCTTC.

Many counts were recorded for this clonotype. The chain joins TRBV20-1 to TRBJ2-1; 10 bases agree with TRBD1. The CDR3 is made up of 16 amino acids. The J segment lost 4 bases and the V segment lost 2 bases, leaving 8 bases of the junction unmatched. Germline V gene data show CDR1 as DFQATT and CDR2 as SNEGSKA (reference sequence). The DNA of the CDR3 is TGCAGTGCTAGAAGCAGGACAGGGGGTTTATACAATGAGCAGTTCTTC. Translating gives CSARSRTGGLYNEQFF.

This clonotype has a count of ten or more. The chain uses TRBV5-4 and TRBJ2-5, with D possibly TRBD1 on 5 matching bases. Germline V gene sequence: CDR1 SGHNT, CDR2 YYREEE (reference sequence). The V end was cut by 3 bases, the J end by 1 base, with 13 bases between. There are 15 residues in the CDR3. The CDR3 nucleotides read TGTGCCAGCAGCTGGGGCTTAGGTAGCCAAGAGACCCAGTACTTC. Its protein is CASSWGLGSQETQYF.

The sample holds many counts of this clonotype. The chain couples TRBV4-2 to TRBJ1-2; D call uncertain. There are 13 residues in the CDR3. Trimming shortened V by 1 base and J by 6 bases, and 9 bases separated the two germline ends. CDR1 is LGHNA and CDR2 is YNFKEQ in the germline V gene. CDR3 amino acids: CASSQAEQNGYTF. CDR3 in DNA: TGTGCCAGCAGCCAAGCGGAGCAGAATGGCTACACCTTC.

This clonotype was recorded at least ten times. The chain joins TRBV7-9 to TRBJ2-5; D is perhaps TRBD1 or TRBD2 (5 bases each). V lost 11 bases and J lost 2, with 21 bases in between. Germline V gene sequence: CDR1 SEHNR, CDR2 FQNEAQ (reference sequence). The CDR3 is 15 residues long. DNA of the CDR3: TGTGCCGTTCGACCCCGGGACCACAAACAAGAGACCCAGTACTTC. Protein: CAVRPRDHKQETQYF.